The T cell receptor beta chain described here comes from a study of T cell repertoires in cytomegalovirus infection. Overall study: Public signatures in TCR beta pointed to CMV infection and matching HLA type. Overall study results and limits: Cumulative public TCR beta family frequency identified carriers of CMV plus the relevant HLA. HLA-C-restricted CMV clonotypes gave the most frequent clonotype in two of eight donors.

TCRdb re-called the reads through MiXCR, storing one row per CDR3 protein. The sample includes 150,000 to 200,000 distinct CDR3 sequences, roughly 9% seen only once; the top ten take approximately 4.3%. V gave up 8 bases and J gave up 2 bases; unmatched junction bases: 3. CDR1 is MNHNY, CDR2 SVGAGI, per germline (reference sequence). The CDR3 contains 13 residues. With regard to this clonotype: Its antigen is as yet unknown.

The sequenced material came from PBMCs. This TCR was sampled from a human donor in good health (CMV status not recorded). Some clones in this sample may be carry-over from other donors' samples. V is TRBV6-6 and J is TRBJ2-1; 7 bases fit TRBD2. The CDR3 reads CASGTSAYNEQFF. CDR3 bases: TGTGCCAGCGGCACTAGCGCCTACAATGAGCAGTTCTTC.